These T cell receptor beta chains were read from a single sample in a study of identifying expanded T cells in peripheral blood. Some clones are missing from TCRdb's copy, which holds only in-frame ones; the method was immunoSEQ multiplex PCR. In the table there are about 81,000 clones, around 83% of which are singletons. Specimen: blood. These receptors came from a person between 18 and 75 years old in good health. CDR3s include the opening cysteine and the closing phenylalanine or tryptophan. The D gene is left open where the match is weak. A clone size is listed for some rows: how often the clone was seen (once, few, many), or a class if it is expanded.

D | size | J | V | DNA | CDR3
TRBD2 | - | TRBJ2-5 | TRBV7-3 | TGTGCCAGCAGCCCGTGGGGACTAGCGGGAGGTGGGGAGACCCAGTACTTC | CASSPWGLAGGGETQYF
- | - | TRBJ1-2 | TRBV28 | TGTGCCAGCAGTTTACCCGGGGGAGTGGACTATGGCTACACCTTC | CASSLPGGVDYGYTF
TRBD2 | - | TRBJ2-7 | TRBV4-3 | TGCGCCAGCAGCCCGGGACTAGCGGGAGGGACCTACGAGCAGTACTTC | CASSPGLAGGTYEQYF
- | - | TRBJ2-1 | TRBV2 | TGTGCCAGCAGCGCCTTCCGTGAGCAGTTCTTC | CASSAFREQFF
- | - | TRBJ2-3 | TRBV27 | TGTGCCAGCAGTACCCGCACAGATACGCAGTATTTT | CASSTRTDTQYF
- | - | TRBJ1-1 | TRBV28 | TGTGCCAGCAGTTTGGAGGCACGATATTCGAATGAAGCTTTCTTT | CASSLEARYSNEAFF
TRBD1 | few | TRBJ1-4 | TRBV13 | TGTGCCAGCAGCCGGGACAGGGCGAAGGAAAAACTGTTTTTT | CASSRDRAKEKLFF
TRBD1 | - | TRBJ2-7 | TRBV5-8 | TGTGCCAGCAGCTTGGAAGGGACAGGGGAGCAGTACTTC | CASSLEGTGEQYF
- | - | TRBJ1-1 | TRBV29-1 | TGCAGCGTTGCAGGGTTGGTAGGCACTGAAGCTTTCTTT | CSVAGLVGTEAFF
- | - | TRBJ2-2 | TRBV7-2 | TGTGCCAGCAGCTTAGGGGAGTACACCGGGGAGCTGTTTTTT | CASSLGEYTGELFF
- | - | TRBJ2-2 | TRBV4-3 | TGCGCCAGCAGTGGGGGCACCGGGGAGCTGTTTTTT | CASSGGTGELFF
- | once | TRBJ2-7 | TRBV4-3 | TGCGCCAGCAGCCAAGAACGGCTGGGGAGCTACGAGCAGTACTTC | CASSQERLGSYEQYF
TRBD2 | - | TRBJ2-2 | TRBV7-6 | TGTGCCAGCAGCCCGCGACCAGGGACTAGCTGGGACGCCGGGGAGCTGTTTTTT | CASSPRPGTSWDAGELFF
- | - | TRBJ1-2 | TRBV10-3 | TGTGCCATCAGTGAGTCTGGCTATGGCTACACCTTC | CAISESGYGYTF
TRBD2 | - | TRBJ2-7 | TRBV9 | TGTGCCAGCAGCGTAGAAGCAAGCGGGAGTCTCGAGCAGTACTTC | CASSVEASGSLEQYF
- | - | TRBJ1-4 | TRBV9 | TGTGCCAGCAGCGTAGAGGACAGCAACGAAAAACTGTTTTTT | CASSVEDSNEKLFF
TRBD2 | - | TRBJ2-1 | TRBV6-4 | TGTGCCAGCAGCGTCGGGACTAGCATCTACAATGAGCAGTTCTTC | CASSVGTSIYNEQFF